Detailed here is one T cell receptor beta chain. Its antigen is not identified. These data originate in a study of early T cells in non-severe SARS-CoV-2 infection. Study information: Sequencing of bulk RNA from unsorted whole blood was done, without chain pairing. Whole-study findings and limits: CD4 and private specificities were missed by VDJdb matching, which favored anti-spike CD8 responses.

cDNA molecules, individually, were tagged with unique molecular identifiers. Each CDR3 protein is one row after TCRdb ran MiXCR on the 5' RACE reads. The sample yields tens of thousands of distinct CDR3 sequences, 5.5% to 7.5% seen once. This CDR3 is built from 15 residues. Trimming left V 6 bases short and J 3 bases short, with 17 bases between. Sequenced here: whole blood, sampled at baseline. This receptor was identified in an adult who was a healthcare worker with PCR-confirmed SARS-CoV-2 infection or an uninfected control (not recorded which). The chain has TRBV12-3 or TRBV12-4 and TRBJ1-2, with D maybe TRBD1 (6 bases). CDR3 nucleotides: TGTGCCAGCAGCAAGAGGGACACCTTTGACTATGGCTACACCTTC. Translating gives CASSKRDTFDYGYTF.